This entry describes one T cell receptor (beta chain). Its cognate antigen has yet to be identified. No quality values exist for individual bases; no much larger clone is one base distant. TCRbeta CDR3 regions were amplified from genomic DNA by means of the immunoSEQ Assay, a bias-controlled multiplex PCR. Under the source paper's analysis protocol: Nucleated cell counts per sample were estimated from amplification of reference gene primers within the assay. To quantify the absolute abundance of each unique TCRbeta CDR3 rearrangement, sequence reads were collapsed and filtered. For each sample, productive Simpson clonality was calculated as the square root of Simpson's diversity index over productive rearrangements. In its TCRdb copy, this immuneACCESS table keeps in-frame sequences only and misses some clones. Where compared with another copy, unresolved V genes explain less than half of these, and the others have no known cause. V, J and clone size were drawn from that table, and D and trimming were deduced from the DNA. Here the sample has approximately 61,000 clones; around 77% occur a single time. About 20% of the sample rests with the top ten.

These data originate in a study of blood T cell repertoires in COVID-19 (TCRdb year 2020). As for the study more broadly: The collaborator samples originated in the United States, Italy and Spain and spanned the acute and convalescent phases of COVID-19. HLA class I and class II types, where available, came from metadata supplied by the sample provider rather than from assay-based typing. A de-identified subject ID, COVID-19 status, age in years and sex were almost always included in the sample metadata. The dataset comprised deeply sampled blood TCRbeta repertoires from subjects exposed to, actively infected with, or recovered from COVID-19. The material from the prospective study consisted of cDNA or gDNA derived from T cells, B-cell-depleted T cells, or PBMCs. Samples came from the ongoing ImmuneRACE study (first 160 participants) plus 1,254 subjects from 6 global collaborators. The repertoires were released in a freely available public database intended as a resource for research on the immune response to SARS-CoV-2. Study-wide findings and limitations: The amount of clinical and demographic metadata varied by source and participant and was provided uncurated.

Here V drops 1 base and J drops 4 bases, and the junction holds 3 bases not matched to any gene. Looking up the germline V gene yields CDR1 SGHAT and CDR2 FQNNGV. The CDR3 covers 15 residues, taking in both the cysteine and the phenylalanine. The CDR3 DNA has 45 bases and is translated from base 1. Each collaborating institution followed its own protocols to collect whole blood in K2EDTA tubes. For TCRbeta analysis, collaborators shipped samples in one of three forms: frozen whole blood, isolated PBMCs, or DNA extracted from either of those sample types. The sequence was obtained from a man of 80 years or more with active or convalescent COVID-19. The receptor chain draws on TRBV11-2 and TRBJ1-2; the junction holds 10 bases that match TRBD1. Sequencing was performed on peripheral blood. The CDR3 sequence is CASSLATGGIYGYTF. The DNA is as follows: TGTGCCAGCAGCTTAGCGACAGGGGGCATCTATGGCTACACCTTC.